This T cell receptor beta chain was captured by sequencing in a study of cytomegalovirus exposure and HLA in healthy donors. Study information: Among around 200 million T cells, an earlier analysis found roughly 100 million unique TCR beta sequences. There were tens of millions of unique TCRs (from HLA-typed donors) in an early data release.

Germline CDR1 is SGHNT and CDR2 is YYREEE (reference sequence). With 2 bases clipped from V and 4 bases from J, the junction kept 2 bases outside the gene matches. CDR3 length: 13 amino acids. Broader study findings: In an earlier analysis, productive rearrangement rates for most beta V segments clustered near 87% or 30%. In most subjects, TCR beta sequences reportedly gave accurate predictions of HLA-A and HLA-B alleles.

Concerning this clone: Its antigen remains unidentified.

In the PCR, 60 Vbeta and 13 Jbeta primers were used. Using immunoSEQ multiplex PCR, the repertoire was profiled, and TCRdb retains in-frame clones only, with some absent. This table has a few hundred thousand clones, around 81% appearing once. J is TRBJ1-1 and V is TRBV5-4, with 7 bases fitting TRBD1. The source material was PBMCs. The TCR was taken from a woman aged 55 to 70 in good health and CMV-seropositive. The CDR3 sequence is CASSLGGLTEAFF. Written as DNA, the CDR3 is TGTGCCAGCAGCTTAGGGGGCCTCACTGAAGCTTTCTTT.